This T cell receptor beta chain was sequenced during a study of T cell clonotyping in hematopoietic cell transplantation. Study conclusions and caveats: At the given depth, recipient repertoires were over 95% de novo clonotypes.

Assay used: immunoSEQ multiplex PCR; TCRdb lists only in-frame clones, some missing. The sample records over 8,000 clones, around 66% being singletons. To note about this clone: The antigen remains undetermined. A read error may account for a junction end that differs from germline.

The length of the CDR3 is 14 residues. CDR1 and CDR2 (germline): WSHSY, SAAADI. The chain carries TRBV10-2 and TRBJ2-7; the match to TRBD1 covers 7 bases. This TCR was recovered from a male patient aged 60-70 years who had an allogeneic stem cell transplant from an unrelated donor, so the T cells may come from the graft donor. Some clones in this sample may be carry-over from other donors' samples. This specimen consisted of peripheral blood mononuclear cells, obtained 100 days after allogeneic stem cell transplant. The CDR3 nucleotides are TGTGCCAGCAGTTACGGGCCAGGGACAGTTGAGCAGTACTTC. As protein: CASSYGPGTVEQYF.